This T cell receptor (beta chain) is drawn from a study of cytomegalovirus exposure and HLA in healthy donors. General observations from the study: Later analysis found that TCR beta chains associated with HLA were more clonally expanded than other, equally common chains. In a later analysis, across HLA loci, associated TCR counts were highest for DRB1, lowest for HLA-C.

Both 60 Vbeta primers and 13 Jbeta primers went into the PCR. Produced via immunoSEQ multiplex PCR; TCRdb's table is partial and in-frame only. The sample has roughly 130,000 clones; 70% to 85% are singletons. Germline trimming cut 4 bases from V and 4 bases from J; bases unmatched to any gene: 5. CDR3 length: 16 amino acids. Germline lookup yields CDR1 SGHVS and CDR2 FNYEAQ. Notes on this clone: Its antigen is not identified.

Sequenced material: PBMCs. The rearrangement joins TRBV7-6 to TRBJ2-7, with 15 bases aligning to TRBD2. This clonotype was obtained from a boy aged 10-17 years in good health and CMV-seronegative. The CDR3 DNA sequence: TGTGCCAGCAGCTCAGGACTAGCGGGAGGGTCGTACGAGCAGTACTTC. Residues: CASSSGLAGGSYEQYF.